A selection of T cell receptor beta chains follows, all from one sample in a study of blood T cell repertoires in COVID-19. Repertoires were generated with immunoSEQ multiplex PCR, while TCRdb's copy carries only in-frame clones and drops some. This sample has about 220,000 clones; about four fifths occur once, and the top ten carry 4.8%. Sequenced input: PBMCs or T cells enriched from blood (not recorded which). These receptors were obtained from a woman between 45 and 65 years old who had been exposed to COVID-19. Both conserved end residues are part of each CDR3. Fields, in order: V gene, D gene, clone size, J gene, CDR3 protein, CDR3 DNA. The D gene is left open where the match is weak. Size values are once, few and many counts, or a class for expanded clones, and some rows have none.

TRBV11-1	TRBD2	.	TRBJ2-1	CASSSGTNAYNEQFF	TGTGCCAGCTCCTCCGGGACTAATGCGTACAATGAGCAGTTCTTC
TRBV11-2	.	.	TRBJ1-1	CASSSTGSKGGATEAFF	TGTGCCAGCAGTTCAACCGGGTCTAAAGGTGGTGCCACTGAAGCTTTCTTT
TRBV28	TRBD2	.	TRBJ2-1	CASSGFVGGGAYNEQFF	TGTGCCAGCTCAGGGTTCGTGGGCGGGGGTGCCTACAATGAGCAGTTCTTC
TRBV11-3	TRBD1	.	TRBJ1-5	CAGGGLLREPQHF	TGTGCCGGAGGGGGCCTATTGCGGGAGCCCCAGCATTTT
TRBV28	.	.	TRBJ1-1	CANSRREGTEAFF	TGTGCCAACTCACGCAGGGAGGGGACTGAAGCTTTCTTT
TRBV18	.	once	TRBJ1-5	CASSREVSPNQPQHF	TGTGCCAGCTCACGGGAGGTCTCGCCCAATCAGCCCCAGCATTTT
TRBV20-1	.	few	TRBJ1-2	CSAPTQARYTF	TGCAGTGCCCCCACTCAAGCTCGCTACACCTTC
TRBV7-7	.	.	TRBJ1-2	CASSLDDKGTLSNYGYTF	TGTGCCAGCAGCTTAGACGACAAGGGGACTCTTTCTAACTATGGCTACACCTTC
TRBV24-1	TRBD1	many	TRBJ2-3	CATSDSRGIRGTYTQYF	TGTGCCACCAGTGATTCCAGGGGGATACGGGGTACCTATACGCAGTATTTT
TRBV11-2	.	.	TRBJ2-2	CASTLASNTGELFF	TGTGCCAGCACCTTAGCCTCCAACACCGGGGAGCTGTTTTTT
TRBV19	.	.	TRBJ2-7	CASSTSGLGIHEQYF	.